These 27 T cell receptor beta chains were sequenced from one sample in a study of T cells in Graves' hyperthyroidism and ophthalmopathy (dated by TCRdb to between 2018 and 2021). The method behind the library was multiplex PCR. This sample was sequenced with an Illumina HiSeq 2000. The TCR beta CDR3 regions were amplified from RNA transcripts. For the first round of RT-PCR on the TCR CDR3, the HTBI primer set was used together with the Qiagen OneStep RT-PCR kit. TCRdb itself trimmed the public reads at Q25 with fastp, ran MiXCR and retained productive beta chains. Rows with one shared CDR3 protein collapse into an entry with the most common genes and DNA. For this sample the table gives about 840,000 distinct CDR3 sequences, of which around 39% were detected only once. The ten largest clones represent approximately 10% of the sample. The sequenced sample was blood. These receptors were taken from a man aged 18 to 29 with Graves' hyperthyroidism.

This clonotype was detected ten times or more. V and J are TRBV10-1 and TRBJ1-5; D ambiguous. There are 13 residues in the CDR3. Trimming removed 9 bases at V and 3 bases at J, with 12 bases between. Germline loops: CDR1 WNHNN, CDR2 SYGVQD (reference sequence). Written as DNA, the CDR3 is TGCGCCAGTCAAAGGGAGGTCAATCAGCCCCAGCATTTT. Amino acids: CASQREVNQPQHF.

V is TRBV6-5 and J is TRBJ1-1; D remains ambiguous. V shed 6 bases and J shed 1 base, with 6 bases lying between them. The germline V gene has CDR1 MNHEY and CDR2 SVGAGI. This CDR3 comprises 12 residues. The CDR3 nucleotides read TGTGCCAGCAGGGACGCGAACACTGAAGCTTTCTTT. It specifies CASRDANTEAFF.

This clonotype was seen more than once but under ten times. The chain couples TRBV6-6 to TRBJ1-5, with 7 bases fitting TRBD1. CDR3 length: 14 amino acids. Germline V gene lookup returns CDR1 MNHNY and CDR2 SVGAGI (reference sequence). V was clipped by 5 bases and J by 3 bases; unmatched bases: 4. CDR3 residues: CASSAGGDNQPQHF. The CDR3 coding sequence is TGTGCCAGCAGTGCAGGGGGTGACAATCAGCCCCAGCATTTT.

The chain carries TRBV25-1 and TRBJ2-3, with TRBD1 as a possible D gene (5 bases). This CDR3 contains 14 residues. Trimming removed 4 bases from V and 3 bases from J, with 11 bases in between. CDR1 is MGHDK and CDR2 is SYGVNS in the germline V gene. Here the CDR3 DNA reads TGTGCCAGCAGTGGTGCGACAGCTACAGATACGCAGTATTTT. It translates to CASSGATATDTQYF.

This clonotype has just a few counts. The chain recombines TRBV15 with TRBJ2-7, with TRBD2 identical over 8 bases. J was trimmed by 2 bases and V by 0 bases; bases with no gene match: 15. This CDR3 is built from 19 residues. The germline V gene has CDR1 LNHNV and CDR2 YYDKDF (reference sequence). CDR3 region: CATSRDPPGGGLGAYEQYF. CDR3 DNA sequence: TGTGCCACCAGCAGAGATCCCCCGGGGGGGGGACTAGGGGCCTACGAGCAGTACTTC.

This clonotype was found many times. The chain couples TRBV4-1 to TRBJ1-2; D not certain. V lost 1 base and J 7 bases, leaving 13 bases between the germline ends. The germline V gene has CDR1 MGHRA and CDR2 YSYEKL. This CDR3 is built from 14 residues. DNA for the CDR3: TGCGCCAGCAGCCAAGGTCCGATGCAGCGTGGCTACACCTTC. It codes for CASSQGPMQRGYTF.

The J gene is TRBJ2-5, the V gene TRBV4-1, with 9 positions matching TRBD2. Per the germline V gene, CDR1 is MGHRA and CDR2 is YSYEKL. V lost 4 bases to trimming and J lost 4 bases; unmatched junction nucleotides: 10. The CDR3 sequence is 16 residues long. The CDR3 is CASSPWGIAGVETQYF. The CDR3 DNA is TGCGCCAGCAGCCCCTGGGGGATAGCGGGGGTAGAGACCCAGTACTTC.

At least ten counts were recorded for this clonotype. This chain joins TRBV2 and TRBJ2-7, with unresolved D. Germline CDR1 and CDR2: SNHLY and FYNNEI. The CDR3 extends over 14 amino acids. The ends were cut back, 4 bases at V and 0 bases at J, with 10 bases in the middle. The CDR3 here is CASSVSTSSYEQYF. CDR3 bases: TGTGCCAGCAGTGTCAGTACATCCTCCTACGAGCAGTACTTC.

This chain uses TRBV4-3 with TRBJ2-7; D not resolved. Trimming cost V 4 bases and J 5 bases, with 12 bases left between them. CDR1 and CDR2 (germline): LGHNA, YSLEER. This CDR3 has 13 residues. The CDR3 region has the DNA TGCGCCAGCAGCCTACGTAGGAGCAACGAGCAGTACTTC. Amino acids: CASSLRRSNEQYF.

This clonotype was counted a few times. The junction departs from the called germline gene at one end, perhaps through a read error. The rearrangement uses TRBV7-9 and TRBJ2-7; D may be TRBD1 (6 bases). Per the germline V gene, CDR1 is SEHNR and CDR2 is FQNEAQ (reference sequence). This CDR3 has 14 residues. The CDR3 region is CASSQGLGVYEQYF. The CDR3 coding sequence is TGCGCCAGCAGCCAGGGGTTGGGCGTTTACGAGCAGTACTTC.

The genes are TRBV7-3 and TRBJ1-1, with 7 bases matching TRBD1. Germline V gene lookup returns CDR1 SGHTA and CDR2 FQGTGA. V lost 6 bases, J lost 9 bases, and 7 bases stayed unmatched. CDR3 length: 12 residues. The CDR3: CASSFRQGKAFF. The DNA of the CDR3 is TGTGCCAGCAGTTTCAGACAGGGAAAAGCTTTCTTT.

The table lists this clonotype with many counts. CDR3 loop: CASTRSPPGYDGNTIYF. The CDR3 bases are TGTGCCAGCACTCGATCCCCCCCAGGGTACGACGGAAACACCATATATTTT. This chain links TRBV7-6 with TRBJ1-3, with a weak D call TRBD1 (5 bases). The germline gives CDR1 SGHVS, CDR2 FNYEAQ. Trimming stripped 7 bases from V and 4 bases from J, with 23 bases between. The CDR3 covers 17 residues.

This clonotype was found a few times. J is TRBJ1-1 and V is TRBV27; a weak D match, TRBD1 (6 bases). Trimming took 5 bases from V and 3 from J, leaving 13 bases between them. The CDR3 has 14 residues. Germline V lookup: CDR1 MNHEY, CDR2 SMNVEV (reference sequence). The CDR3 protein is CASSNREGDTEAFF. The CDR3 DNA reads TGTGCCAGCAGTAACAGGGAGGGCGACACTGAAGCTTTCTTT.

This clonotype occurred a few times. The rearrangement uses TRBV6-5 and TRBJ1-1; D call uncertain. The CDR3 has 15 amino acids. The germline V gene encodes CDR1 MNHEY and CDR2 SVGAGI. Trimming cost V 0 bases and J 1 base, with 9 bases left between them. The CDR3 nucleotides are TGTGCCAGCAGTTACTCGTTGGGCCAGAACACTGAAGCTTTCTTT. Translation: CASSYSLGQNTEAFF.

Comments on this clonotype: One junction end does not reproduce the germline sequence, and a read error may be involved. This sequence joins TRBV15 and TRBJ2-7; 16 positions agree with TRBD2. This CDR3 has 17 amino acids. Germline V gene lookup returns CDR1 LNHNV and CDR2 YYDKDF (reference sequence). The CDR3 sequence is CASSPQGLAGGQREQYF. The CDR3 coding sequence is TGTGCCAGCAGCCCACAGGGACTAGCGGGAGGGCAGAGGGAGCAGTACTTC.

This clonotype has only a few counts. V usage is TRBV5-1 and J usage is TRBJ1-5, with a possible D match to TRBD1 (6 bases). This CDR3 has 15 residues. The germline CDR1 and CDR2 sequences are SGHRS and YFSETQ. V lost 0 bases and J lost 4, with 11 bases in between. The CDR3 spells CASSLEGTPNQPQHF. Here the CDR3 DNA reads TGCGCCAGCAGCTTGGAGGGGACACCAAATCAGCCCCAGCATTTT.

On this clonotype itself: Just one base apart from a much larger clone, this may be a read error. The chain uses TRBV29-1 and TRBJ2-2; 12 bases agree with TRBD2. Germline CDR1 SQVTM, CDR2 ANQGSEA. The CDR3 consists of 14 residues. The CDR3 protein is CSVRRTSGTGEPFF. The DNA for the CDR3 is TGCAGCGTACGGAGGACTAGCGGGACCGGGGAGCCGTTTTTT.

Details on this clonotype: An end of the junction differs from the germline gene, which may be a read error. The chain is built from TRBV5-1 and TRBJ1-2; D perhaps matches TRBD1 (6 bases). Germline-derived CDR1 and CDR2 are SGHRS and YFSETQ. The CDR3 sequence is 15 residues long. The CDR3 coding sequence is TGCGCCAGCAGTCGCGGAAAGGGGGACATTGAGATCTACGCCTTC. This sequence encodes CASSRGKGDIEIYAF. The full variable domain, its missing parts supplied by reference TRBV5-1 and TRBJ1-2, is KAGVTQTPRYLIKTRGQQVTLSCSPISGHRSVSWYQQTPGQGLQFLFEYFSETQRNKGNFPGRFSGRQFSNSRSEMNVSTLELGDSALYLCASSRGKGDIEIYAFGSGTRLTVV.

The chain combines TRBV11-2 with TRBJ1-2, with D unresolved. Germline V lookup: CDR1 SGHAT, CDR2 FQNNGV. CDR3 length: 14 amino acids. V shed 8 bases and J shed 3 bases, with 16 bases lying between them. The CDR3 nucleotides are TGTGCCAGCTCACCACAAAGTCTGGACTATGGCTACACCTTC. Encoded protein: CASSPQSLDYGYTF.

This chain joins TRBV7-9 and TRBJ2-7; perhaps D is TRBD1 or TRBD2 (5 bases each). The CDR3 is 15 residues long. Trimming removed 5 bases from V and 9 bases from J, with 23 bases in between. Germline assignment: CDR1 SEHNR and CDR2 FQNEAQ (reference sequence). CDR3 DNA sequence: TGTGCCAGCAGCCCTCCTGGGGCAGGGAAAGCGGTGCAGTACTTC. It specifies CASSPPGAGKAVQYF. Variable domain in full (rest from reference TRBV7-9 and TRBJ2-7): DTGVSQNPRHKITKRGQNVTFRCDPISEHNRLYWYRQTLGQGPEFLTYFQNEAQLEKSRLLSDRFSAERPKGSFSTLEIQRTEQGDSAMYLCASSPPGAGKAVQYFGPGTRLTVT.

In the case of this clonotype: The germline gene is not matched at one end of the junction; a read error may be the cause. The CDR3 protein is CASSQEVGQINQPQHF. Here the CDR3 DNA reads TGCGCCAGCAGCCAAGAAGTCGGGCAGATTAATCAGCCCCAGCATTTT. The chain couples TRBV19 to TRBJ1-5; D uncertain. The CDR3 contains 16 residues. Germline-derived CDR1 and CDR2 are LNHDA and SQIVND (reference sequence).

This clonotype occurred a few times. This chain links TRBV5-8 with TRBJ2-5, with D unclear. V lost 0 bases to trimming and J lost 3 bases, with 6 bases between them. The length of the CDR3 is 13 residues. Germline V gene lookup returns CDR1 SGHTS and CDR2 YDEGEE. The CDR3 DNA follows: TGTGCCAGCAGCTTGGTTAGTGAAGAGACCCAGTACTTC. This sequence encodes CASSLVSEETQYF.

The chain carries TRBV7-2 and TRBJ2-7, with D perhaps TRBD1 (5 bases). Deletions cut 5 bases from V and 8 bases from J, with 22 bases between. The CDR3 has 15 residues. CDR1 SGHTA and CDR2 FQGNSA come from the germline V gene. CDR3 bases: TGTGCCAGCAGCCAAGATTCAGGGCCGATAGTCCAGCAGTACTTC. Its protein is CASSQDSGPIVQQYF.

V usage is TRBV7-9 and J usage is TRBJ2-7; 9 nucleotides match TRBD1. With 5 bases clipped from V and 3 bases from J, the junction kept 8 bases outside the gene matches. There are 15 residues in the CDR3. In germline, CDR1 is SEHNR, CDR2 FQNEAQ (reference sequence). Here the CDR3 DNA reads TGTGCCAGCAGCCTCACAGGGGGCAACCGCTACGAGCAGTACTTC. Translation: CASSLTGGNRYEQYF.

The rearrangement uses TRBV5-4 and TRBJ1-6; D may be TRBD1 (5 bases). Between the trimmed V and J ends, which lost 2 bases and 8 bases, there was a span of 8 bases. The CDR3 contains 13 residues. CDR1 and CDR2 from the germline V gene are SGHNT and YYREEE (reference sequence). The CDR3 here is CASSFQGDSPLHF. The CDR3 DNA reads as TGTGCCAGCAGCTTCCAGGGAGATTCACCCCTCCACTTT.

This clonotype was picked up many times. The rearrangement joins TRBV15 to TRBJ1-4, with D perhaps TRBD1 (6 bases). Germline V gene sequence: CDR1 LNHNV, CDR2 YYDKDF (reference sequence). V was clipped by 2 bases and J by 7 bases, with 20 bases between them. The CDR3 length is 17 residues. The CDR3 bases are TGTGCCACCAGCAGACCAGGGGCGTCGGGGGCTGGTGAAAAACTGTTTTTT. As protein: CATSRPGASGAGEKLFF.

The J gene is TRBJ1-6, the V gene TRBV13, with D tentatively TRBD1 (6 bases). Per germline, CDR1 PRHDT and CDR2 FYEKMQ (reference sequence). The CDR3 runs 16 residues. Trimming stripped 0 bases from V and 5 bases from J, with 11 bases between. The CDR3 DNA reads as TGTGCCAGCAGCTTAGGGGGGACAAAGCATAATTCACCCCTCCACTTT. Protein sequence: CASSLGGTKHNSPLHF.